These 21 T cell receptor beta chains were all obtained from the same sample, sequenced in a study of radiation and T cells in renal cell carcinoma. Sequencing used immunoSEQ multiplex PCR; TCRdb keeps in-frame clones, though not all of them. Of 150,000 or so clones listed, about 87% are singletons. Time point in this sample: baseline pretreatment blood. Treatment of the sample: 15 Gy SBRT to primary tumor, nephrectomy 4 weeks later. Sample: blood, taken from a patient whose treatment included radiotherapy and nephrectomy. The receptors come from a woman aged 70 to 79 with renal cell carcinoma.

The chain combines TRBV6-6 with TRBJ2-5; TRBD2 agrees at 7 bases. The CDR3 sequence is 13 residues long. Trimming took 4 bases from V and 5 from J; bases not matched to a gene: 4. The V gene's germline CDR1 is MNHNY and CDR2 SVGAGI (reference sequence). CDR3 DNA: TGTGCCAGCAGTTCAAAAGCGGGGGAGACCCAGTACTTC. Translation: CASSSKAGETQYF.

This clone was recorded once. The chain combines TRBV7-9 with TRBJ2-3; 7 bases line up with TRBD2. From germline, CDR1 is SEHNR and CDR2 FQNEAQ (reference sequence). Losses at the gene ends were 6 bases for V and 1 base for J; bases not matched to a gene: 13. The CDR3 runs 17 residues. The chain's CDR3 is CASRPGERGGGTDTQYF. In DNA form, the CDR3 reads TGTGCCAGCAGGCCGGGGGAGCGGGGAGGGGGCACAGATACGCAGTATTTT.

The DNA of the CDR3 is TGTGCCAGTAGTCGAGCAATACCGACCGGGACAGGGAATTCCTACGAGCAGTACTTC. This translates into CASSRAIPTGTGNSYEQYF. The chain uses TRBV19 and TRBJ2-7; TRBD1 agrees at 9 bases. The CDR3 runs 19 residues. The V gene end was trimmed by 5 bases and the J gene end by 1 base; junction bases not matched to a gene: 18. Germline-derived CDR1 and CDR2 are LNHDA and SQIVND (reference sequence).

The chain is built from TRBV7-9 and TRBJ2-5; 8 nucleotides align to TRBD1. V gave up 5 bases and J gave up 4 bases; unmatched junction bases: 9. CDR3 length equals 15 residues. Germline V CDR1 and CDR2: SEHNR, FQNEAQ (reference sequence). As DNA, the CDR3 is TGTGCCAGCAGCCTCAGGGGACAGGATGGAGAGACCCAGTACTTC. Translating it yields CASSLRGQDGETQYF.

V and J are TRBV7-2 and TRBJ2-5; D gene unclear. Germline CDR1 is SGHTA and CDR2 is FQGNSA. V dropped 5 bases and J dropped 3 bases, with 4 bases sitting between them. This CDR3 spans 11 amino acids. The CDR3 DNA is TGTGCCAGCAGCCCGAAAGAGACCCAGTACTTC. Its translation is CASSPKETQYF.

The chain is built from TRBV6-1 and TRBJ1-5; TRBD1 is a possible D gene (6 bases). From germline, CDR1 is MNHNS and CDR2 SASEGT. The V gene lost 6 bases and the J gene lost 3 bases, with 12 bases spanning the gap. The CDR3 loop spans 14 amino acids. The DNA of the CDR3 is TGTGCCAGCAGAGCCGGGACAACCAATCAGCCCCAGCATTTT. This encodes CASRAGTTNQPQHF.

The gene calls are TRBV11-3 and TRBJ2-5; 8 bases map to TRBD2. The CDR3 is made up of 14 amino acids. The germline CDR1 and CDR2 sequences are SGHNT and YENEEA. Trimming removed 5 bases from V and 2 bases from J; junction bases left unmatched: 4. CDR3 in amino acids: CASSPLAAQETQYF. The DNA for the CDR3 is TGTGCCAGCAGCCCACTAGCGGCACAAGAGACCCAGTACTTC.

The chain uses TRBV7-2 and TRBJ1-6; no definite D call. Trimming stripped 5 bases from V and 7 bases from J, with 12 bases between. Germline V gene data show CDR1 as SGHTA and CDR2 as FQGNSA. CDR3 size: 14 residues. The CDR3 bases are TGTGCCAGCAGCGAGTTGGGATTGAATTCACCCCTCCACTTT. Translated: CASSELGLNSPLHF.

This clone has a single count. The chain carries TRBV7-4 and TRBJ1-2; no definite D call. The ends were cut back, 4 bases at V and 8 bases at J, with 11 bases in the middle. The CDR3 sequence is 12 residues long. CDR1 SGHVT and CDR2 SQSDAQ come from the germline V gene. The CDR3 here is CASSSSPEGYTF. In DNA form, the CDR3 reads TGTGCCAGCAGCTCCTCCCCGGAGGGCTACACCTTC.

The chain joins TRBV6-4 to TRBJ1-1; perhaps TRBD1 as D (5 bases). In germline, CDR1 is MRHNA, CDR2 SNTAGT. This CDR3 has 15 amino acids. The V and J ends lost 4 bases and 1 base respectively, with 13 bases between them. The CDR3 reads CASSVSGTGNTEAFF. For the CDR3, the DNA is TGTGCCAGCAGTGTCTCCGGGACGGGGAACACTGAAGCTTTCTTT.

V usage is TRBV6-4 and J usage is TRBJ1-1; maybe TRBD1 (6 bases). The CDR3 has 13 amino acids. V lost 3 bases and J 1 base, leaving 6 bases between the germline ends. From germline, CDR1 is MRHNA and CDR2 SNTAGT. CDR3 bases: TGTGCCAGCAGTGAACAGGGGAACACTGAAGCTTTCTTT. Translated: CASSEQGNTEAFF.

The chain joins TRBV19 to TRBJ1-5, with 7 nucleotides matching TRBD1. This CDR3 is 17 amino acids long. With V trimmed by 4 bases and J by 3 bases, 12 bases remained unmatched. CDR1 is LNHDA, CDR2 SQIVND, per germline (reference sequence). CDR3 nucleotide sequence: TGTGCCAGTAGTACTGGGACAGCGGGAGGGTCCAATCAGCCCCAGCATTTT. Translation gives CASSTGTAGGSNQPQHF.

The chain is built from TRBV4-2 and TRBJ2-5, with 7 bases aligning to TRBD2. This CDR3 has 11 residues. Unmatched junction bases numbered 1, after V lost 5 bases and J lost 7 bases. The germline V gene encodes CDR1 LGHNA and CDR2 YNFKEQ. CDR3 DNA sequence: TGTGCCAGCAGCGGGGGGGGGACCCAGTACTTC. Protein sequence: CASSGGGTQYF.

V gene TRBV19 combines with J gene TRBJ2-7; 7 bases line up with TRBD2. The germline gives CDR1 LNHDA, CDR2 SQIVND (reference sequence). With V trimmed by 5 bases and J by 0 bases, 7 bases remained unmatched. The CDR3 covers 15 residues. CDR3 sequence: CASSSGTGGSYEQYF. Written as DNA, the CDR3 is TGTGCCAGTAGTTCCGGGACGGGAGGCTCCTACGAGCAGTACTTC.

V and J are TRBV11-2 and TRBJ1-6; a possible D gene is TRBD1 (6 bases). Germline loops: CDR1 SGHAT, CDR2 FQNNGV. Trimming shortened V by 2 bases and J by 7 bases, and 21 bases separated the two germline ends. CDR3 length: 18 residues. CDR3 sequence: CASSLRPGTPGENSPLHF. CDR3 coding DNA: TGTGCCAGCAGCTTACGACCCGGGACACCGGGGGAAAATTCACCCCTCCACTTT. Complete variable domain (other parts from reference TRBV11-2 and TRBJ1-6): EAGVAQSPRYKIIEKRQSVAFWCNPISGHATLYWYQQILGQGPKLLIQFQNNGVVDDSQLPKDRFSAERLKGVDSTLKIQPAKLEDSAVYLCASSLRPGTPGENSPLHFGNGTRLTVT.

The rearrangement links TRBV27 to TRBJ2-6; the D is unclear. V shed 6 bases and J shed 4 bases, with 10 bases lying between them. The germline V gene encodes CDR1 MNHEY and CDR2 SMNVEV (reference sequence). The length of the CDR3 is 14 residues. The DNA for the CDR3 is TGTGCCAGCAGGCGGATGGAAGGGGCCAACGTCCTGACTTTC. Its translation is CASRRMEGANVLTF. Full variable domain (rest looked up from reference TRBV27 and TRBJ2-6): EAQVTQNPRYLITVTGKKLTVTCSQNMNHEYMSWYRQDPGLGLRQIYYSMNVEVTDKGDVPEGYKVSRKEKRNFPLILESPSPNQTSLYFCASRRMEGANVLTFGAGSRLTVL.

The genes are TRBV18 and TRBJ1-2; no clear D. The germline V gene encodes CDR1 KGHSH and CDR2 LQKENI. V dropped 1 base and J dropped 3 bases, with 3 bases sitting between them. CDR3 length equals 12 residues. CDR3 sequence: CASSPQDYGYTF. CDR3 DNA sequence: TGTGCCAGCTCACCACAGGACTATGGCTACACCTTC.

The chain recombines TRBV7-6 with TRBJ1-2; D ambiguous. Germline CDR1 reads SGHVS; CDR2 reads FNYEAQ. Trimming pared 1 base from V and 8 bases from J, leaving 17 bases between. The CDR3 is 15 residues long. The CDR3 reads CASSLERVGSLGYTF. The CDR3 DNA follows: TGTGCCAGCAGCTTAGAAAGGGTCGGGTCCCTGGGCTACACCTTC. The variable domain in full, with the rest retrieved from reference TRBV7-6 and TRBJ1-2, is GAGVSQSPRYKVTKRGQDVALRCDPISGHVSLYWYRQALGQGPEFLTYFNYEAQQDKSGLPNDRFSAERPEGSISTLTIQRTEQRDSAMYRCASSLERVGSLGYTFGSGTRLTVV.

This clone was detected only a few times. This sequence joins TRBV7-6 and TRBJ1-1; the D is unclear. This CDR3 is built from 13 residues. Germline assignment: CDR1 SGHVS and CDR2 FNYEAQ. Trimming took off 2 bases at V and 3 bases at J, with 7 bases between the two ends. CDR3 nucleotide sequence: TGTGCCAGCAGCTTAAAAACAGACACTGAAGCTTTCTTT. Residues: CASSLKTDTEAFF.

The chain couples TRBV10-1 to TRBJ2-7, with 13 bases that match TRBD2. Germline-derived CDR1 and CDR2 are WNHNN and SYGVQD (reference sequence). The ends lost 7 bases at V and 1 base at J; junction bases unmatched: 7. This CDR3 has 16 residues. CDR3 nucleotides: TGCGCCAGCACGGGGGGGACTAGCGGGGATTCCTACGAGCAGTACTTC. Amino acid sequence: CASTGGTSGDSYEQYF.

This chain uses TRBV4-1 with TRBJ2-3, with 7 bases lining up with TRBD2. Germline V gene lookup returns CDR1 MGHRA and CDR2 YSYEKL. Trimming cost V 1 base and J 3 bases; bases outside gene matches: 7. This CDR3 region has 16 residues. CDR3: CASSQGPLAVTDTQYF. In nucleotides, the CDR3 is TGCGCCAGCAGCCAAGGTCCCCTAGCGGTAACAGATACGCAGTATTTT.